What follows is one T cell receptor beta chain and its context. Libraries were prepared by immunoSEQ multiplex PCR; TCRdb keeps only in-frame clonotypes and omits some of them. The repertoire holds over 130,000 clones, with approximately 90% as singletons. This sample is drawn from a study of Ad26.COV2.S vaccination and SARS-CoV-2 variants. The CDR3 is made up of 15 amino acids. Germline V gene data show CDR1 as SGDLS and CDR2 as YYNGEE. V was clipped by 5 bases and J by 2 bases, with 15 bases between them. The sample here was peripheral blood, taken after recovery from COVID-19. The clonotype comes from a human donor who had recovered from COVID-19. The chain couples TRBV9 to TRBJ2-3, with D maybe TRBD2 (5 bases). CDR3 protein: CASSDGGPFTDTQYF. CDR3 nucleotides: TGTGCCAGCAGTGATGGAGGACCTTTCACAGATACGCAGTATTTT.